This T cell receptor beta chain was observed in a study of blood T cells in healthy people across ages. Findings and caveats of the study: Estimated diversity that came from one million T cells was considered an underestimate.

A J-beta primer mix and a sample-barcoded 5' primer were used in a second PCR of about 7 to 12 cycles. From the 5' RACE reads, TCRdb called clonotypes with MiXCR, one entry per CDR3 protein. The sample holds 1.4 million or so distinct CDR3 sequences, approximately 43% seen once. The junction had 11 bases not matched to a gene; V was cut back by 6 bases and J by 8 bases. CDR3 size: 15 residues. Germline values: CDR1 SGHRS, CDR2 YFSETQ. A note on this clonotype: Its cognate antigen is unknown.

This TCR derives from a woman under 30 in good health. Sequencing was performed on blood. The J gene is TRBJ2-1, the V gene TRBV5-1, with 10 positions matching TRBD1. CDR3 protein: CASKIDRGRGDEQFF. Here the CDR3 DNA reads TGCGCCAGCAAAATAGACAGGGGGCGCGGTGATGAGCAGTTCTTC.